The TCR beta chain described here comes from a study of T cell repertoires in cytomegalovirus infection. Looking at the study overall: Researchers turned to recently identified HLA-C-restricted CMV epitopes as well as well-studied HLA-B-restricted ones. Overall study results and limits: Summed frequency of shared TCR beta families picked out CMV carriers who also had the relevant HLA. CMV-specific TCR beta clonotypes restricted by HLA-C dominated the ex vivo response.

TCRdb re-called the reads with MiXCR, one entry per CDR3 protein. The repertoire has 900,000 to 950,000 distinct CDR3 sequences, around 29% of them found once; the top ten carry over 13%. V dropped 5 bases and J dropped 8; count of bases not matched to a gene: 3. The CDR3 loop spans 12 amino acids. The germline V gene has CDR1 SEHNR and CDR2 FQNEAQ (reference sequence). The table lists this clonotype with a count of one. The antigen is unknown. The clonotype comes from a human donor in good health (CMV status not recorded). Some clones in this sample may be carry-over from other donors' samples. The chain joins TRBV7-9 to TRBJ2-1; 7 bases fit TRBD1. Sequencing used cultured CD8+ T cells from PBMCs, obtained from culture after CMV antigen stimulation. For the CDR3, the DNA is TGTGCCAGCAGCACAGGGGTCTATGAGCAGTTCTTC. Translated, it gives CASSTGVYEQFF.